The subject of this entry is one T cell receptor beta chain. The method was immunoSEQ multiplex PCR; TCRdb's version includes in-frame clones alone and lacks a portion of them. The top ten clones hold 5% to 6% of a sample with about 84,000 clones, about 80% of them seen once. CDR1 and CDR2 from the germline V gene are MNHEY and SVGEGT. J was trimmed by 2 bases and V by 5 bases; bases with no gene match: 5. The CDR3 extends over 14 amino acids. This entry is derived from a study of blood T cell repertoires in COVID-19. Looking at the study overall: T cells, B-cell-depleted T cells, or PBMCs provided the cDNA or gDNA that served as material.

The TCR was taken from a man between 50 and 59 years old with active or convalescent COVID-19. Sequences were obtained from peripheral blood. The chain joins TRBV6-2 or TRBV6-3 to TRBJ2-7; TRBD1 matches at 8 bases. CDR3 loop: CASSAGGFTYEQYF. Here the CDR3 DNA reads TGTGCCAGCAGTGCAGGGGGCTTCACCTACGAGCAGTACTTC.